This T cell receptor (beta chain) derives from a study of CD8 T cells in Susac syndrome. The healthy controls were matched to patients by age and sex. Negative isolation yielded CD8+ and CD4+ T cells; FACS enriched TEMRA cells. Reverse transcription of roughly 0.5 to 1 ug RNA was performed with random hexamers. The TCR beta CDR3 was amplified by immunoSEQ multiplex PCR across 54 Vbeta, 13 Jbeta. TCRdb itself ran the immunoSEQ multiplex PCR reads through MiXCR, one entry per CDR3 protein. The table records about 22,000 distinct CDR3 sequences, around 94% of them present only once. V was pared by 0 bases and J by 4 bases, with 18 bases between. The germline V gene has CDR1 SEHNR and CDR2 FQNEAQ (reference sequence). The CDR3 contains 17 residues.

The chain has TRBV7-9 and TRBJ2-5; D ambiguous. The sequence came from a human donor in good health. The source material was CD8+ T cells from PBMCs. Here the CDR3 reads CASSLADGHFVGETQYF. The CDR3 bases are TGTGCCAGCAGCTTAGCTGACGGGCACTTCGTGGGAGAGACCCAGTACTTC.